These 19 T cell receptor beta chains came from one sample sequenced in a study of blood T cell dynamics during melanoma immunotherapy. Measured with immunoSEQ multiplex PCR; TCRdb has only the in-frame clones, and not every one. The repertoire includes about 14,000 clones, roughly nine tenths of them detected once, and roughly 0.17% sits in the top ten. Time point of the sample: pre-treatment baseline. The material sequenced was effector memory CD8+ T cells from blood, taken from a patient treated with checkpoint blockade. The source of these receptors is a human donor with melanoma.

V usage is TRBV6-1 and J usage is TRBJ2-3, with 10 bases fitting TRBD2. Trimming at V came to 0 bases and at J to 6 bases, leaving 9 bases not matched to a gene. This CDR3 spans 17 amino acids. Germline V gene sequence: CDR1 MNHNS, CDR2 SASEGT. The CDR3 coding sequence is TGTGCCAGCAGTGAAGCGGCTCTAGCGGGAGTATTTGATACGCAGTATTTT. As protein: CASSEAALAGVFDTQYF.

The gene calls are TRBV27 and TRBJ2-2; the D gene is possibly TRBD2 (6 bases). There are 13 residues in the CDR3. The V end lost 4 bases, the J end lost 3 bases, and 6 bases lay between the germline ends. Germline CDR1 reads MNHEY; CDR2 reads SMNVEV (reference sequence). Here the CDR3 DNA reads TGTGCCAGCAGTTGGGGGGACACCGGGGAGCTGTTTTTT. Translating gives CASSWGDTGELFF.

CDR3 sequence: CASSLASSLGYEQYF. CDR3 coding DNA: TGTGCCAGCAGCTTGGCGAGCAGTCTCGGCTACGAGCAGTACTTC. V usage is TRBV5-4 and J usage is TRBJ2-7; D unclear. The CDR3 runs to 15 residues. The V and J ends lost 0 bases and 3 bases respectively, with 13 bases between them. CDR1 and CDR2 from the germline V gene are SGHNT and YYREEE (reference sequence).

The chain has TRBV5-4 and TRBJ2-1; D remains ambiguous. This CDR3 contains 11 residues. V lost 3 bases to trimming and J lost 2 bases, with 0 bases between them. Germline V gene data show CDR1 as SGHNT and CDR2 as YYREEE (reference sequence). CDR3 DNA sequence: TGTGCCAGCAGCTCCTACAATGAGCAGTTCTTC. Residues: CASSSYNEQFF.

This chain connects TRBV10-2 to TRBJ1-1; 8 nucleotides line up with TRBD1. This CDR3 comprises 13 residues. CDR1 is WSHSY and CDR2 is SAAADI in the germline V gene. Trimming took 1 base from V and 11 from J; bases not matched to a gene: 6. The CDR3 DNA reads TGCGCCAGCAGTGAGTGGCAGGGGGCGTGGGCTTTCTTT. Translated: CASSEWQGAWAFF.

This chain joins TRBV27 and TRBJ1-1, with a weak D call TRBD1 (5 bases). Germline CDR1 and CDR2: MNHEY and SMNVEV (reference sequence). The length of the CDR3 is 15 residues. The V end lost 5 bases, the J end lost 4 bases, and 17 bases lay between the germline ends. The CDR3 loop is CASSVIGVTGTEAFF. CDR3 bases: TGTGCCAGCAGTGTGATAGGGGTAACGGGCACTGAAGCTTTCTTT.

The rearrangement links TRBV7-9 to TRBJ2-7, with unresolved D. Germline values: CDR1 SEHNR, CDR2 FQNEAQ (reference sequence). V lost 1 base and J lost 3, with 10 bases in between. The CDR3 extends over 14 amino acids. Here the CDR3 reads CASSLEISFYEQYF. CDR3 nucleotide sequence: TGTGCCAGCAGCTTAGAGATTAGCTTCTACGAGCAGTACTTC.

The chain uses TRBV9 and TRBJ2-1; a weak D match, TRBD2 (5 bases). Germline V gene data show CDR1 as SGDLS and CDR2 as YYNGEE. Between the trimmed V and J ends, which lost 3 bases and 0 bases, there was a span of 13 bases. This CDR3 region has 16 residues. The CDR3 region is CASSAFLAGSYNEQFF. The CDR3, as DNA: TGTGCCAGCAGCGCCTTTCTGGCGGGCTCCTACAATGAGCAGTTCTTC.

The CDR3 nucleotides read TGTGCCAGTACTCAGGGGGGTAACAATGAGCAGTTCTTC. It yields the protein CASTQGGNNEQFF. The rearrangement links TRBV19 to TRBJ2-1; a possible D gene is TRBD1 (7 bases). CDR1 and CDR2 from the germline V gene are LNHDA and SQIVND (reference sequence). V lost 7 bases and J 5 bases, leaving 12 bases between the germline ends. CDR3 length: 13 residues.

The chain combines TRBV4-3 with TRBJ2-1; D gene uncertain. The CDR3 sequence is 16 residues long. Trimming removed 1 base at V and 0 bases at J, with 10 bases between. Germline loops: CDR1 LGHNA, CDR2 YSLEER. The CDR3 DNA follows: TGCGCCAGCAGCCAAGGGAGTAGCAACTCCTACAATGAGCAGTTCTTC. Translation gives CASSQGSSNSYNEQFF.

This chain connects TRBV19 to TRBJ1-1; 8 bases align to TRBD1. After removal of 6 bases from V and 2 bases from J, the junction contained 11 bases not matched to a gene. This CDR3 contains 16 residues. Germline V gene sequence: CDR1 LNHDA, CDR2 SQIVND (reference sequence). The CDR3 sequence is CASRWSGTGVNTEAFF. CDR3 nucleotides: TGTGCCAGTAGGTGGTCGGGGACAGGCGTCAACACTGAAGCTTTCTTT.

The chain joins TRBV29-1 to TRBJ1-1; no clear D gene. V lost 6 bases and J 5 bases, leaving 19 bases between the germline ends. This CDR3 is built from 14 residues. Germline CDR1 reads SQVTM; CDR2 reads ANQGSEA. CDR3 residues: CSVRTAISGTEAFF. The CDR3 nucleotides read TGCAGCGTCCGCACAGCCATATCAGGTACTGAAGCTTTCTTT.

This chain connects TRBV2 to TRBJ2-2; 7 bases line up with TRBD2. With V trimmed by 6 bases and J by 5 bases, 6 bases remained unmatched. Germline CDR1 and CDR2: SNHLY and FYNNEI. The CDR3 sequence is 14 residues long. For the CDR3, the DNA is TGTGCCAGCAGGTGGGAGGGTGAAACCGGGGAGCTGTTTTTT. This codes for CASRWEGETGELFF.

The V call is TRBV15, the J call TRBJ1-4; D is ambiguous. The CDR3 spans 15 residues. The V and J ends lost 0 bases and 0 bases respectively, with 5 bases between them. Germline V CDR1 and CDR2: LNHNV, YYDKDF (reference sequence). CDR3 sequence reads: CATSRDKATNEKLFF. CDR3 DNA: TGTGCCACCAGCAGAGATAAGGCAACTAATGAAAAACTGTTTTTT.

This clone came up once. This sequence joins TRBV11-2 and TRBJ2-7; no firm D call. V was shortened by 5 bases and J by 4 bases, with 6 bases between the two germline ends. The CDR3 spans 11 residues. Germline V gene data show CDR1 as SGHAT and CDR2 as FQNNGV. CDR3 in DNA: TGTGCCAGCAGCCGCCGATACGAGCAGTACTTC. Residues: CASSRRYEQYF.

The chain combines TRBV27 with TRBJ2-1; 7 bases align to TRBD1. J was trimmed by 5 bases and V by 10 bases; bases with no gene match: 11. Germline lookup yields CDR1 MNHEY and CDR2 SMNVEV (reference sequence). The CDR3 length is 14 residues. The CDR3 region is CATSNRGANNEQFF. The CDR3 DNA reads TGTGCCACCTCCAACAGGGGCGCGAACAATGAGCAGTTCTTC.

This rearrangement joins TRBV27 to TRBJ2-3; no reliable D call. Germline V gene lookup returns CDR1 MNHEY and CDR2 SMNVEV (reference sequence). This CDR3 is 11 amino acids long. The ends were cut back, 6 bases at V and 6 bases at J, with 7 bases in the middle. The CDR3 region has the DNA TGTGCCAGCAGAATACTCGATACGCAGTATTTT. It specifies CASRILDTQYF.

This sequence joins TRBV5-1 and TRBJ1-2; D remains ambiguous. Germline V gives CDR1 SGHRS, CDR2 YFSETQ. V was cut by 1 base and J by 6 bases, with 10 bases left in between. The CDR3 length is 13 residues. DNA for the CDR3: TGCGCCAGCAGCTTGACGCTCGACAATGGCTACACCTTC. Protein product: CASSLTLDNGYTF.

The V call is TRBV19, the J call TRBJ1-1; 7 bases map to TRBD1. Germline trimming cut 6 bases from V and 0 bases from J; bases unmatched to any gene: 7. Germline V gives CDR1 LNHDA, CDR2 SQIVND (reference sequence). The CDR3 is 15 amino acids. The CDR3 region is CASSTRTGVNTEAFF. CDR3 coding DNA: TGTGCCAGTAGCACCAGGACAGGAGTGAACACTGAAGCTTTCTTT.